This entry is about one TCR beta chain. Its antigen is not known. These data come from a study of a mutant IDH1 vaccine in newly diagnosed glioma. Across the whole study: Each patient was administered eight vaccinations, scheduled in weeks 1, 3, 5, 7, 11, 15, 19 and 23. Once 4-6 weeks had passed after radiotherapy alone, vaccination started, or it started with temozolomide cycles. The earlier regimen, radiotherapy, temozolomide, or both, was most often both.

Produced via immunoSEQ multiplex PCR; TCRdb's table is partial and in-frame only. The table includes around 35,000 clones, about four fifths detected once. Time point described: week 5, during vaccination. It was 300 ug of mutant IDH1 20-mer peptide that made up each vaccine dose, given with topical imiquimod. Every donor had a new WHO grade 3 or 4 astrocytoma that was IDH1-mutant, with loss of nuclear ATRX. V lost 4 bases, J lost 10 bases, and 11 bases lay in between. This CDR3 has 11 residues. Germline V gene lookup returns CDR1 SQVTM and CDR2 ANQGSEA. The source is a young man with glioma. This chain joins TRBV29-1 and TRBJ2-1; D is unclear. The input for sequencing was PBMCs, taken from a glioma patient whose treatment included an IDH1 peptide vaccine. The CDR3 sequence is CSVGGGREQFF. The CDR3 DNA reads TGCAGCGTTGGTGGCGGAAGAGAGCAGTTCTTC.